The entry below describes one TCR beta chain. Its binding antigen is unknown. One base away there is no much larger clone; base qualities are not given. CDR1 KGHSH and CDR2 LQKENI are derived from the germline V gene. For this chain, trimming is 6 bases at the V end and 0 bases at the J end, and the number of junction bases without a gene match is 3. The CDR3 contains 14 residues, cysteine and phenylalanine counted. Of all the DNA, just the CDR3 is kept, 42 bases in frame from base 1. The CDR3 regions of human TCRbeta chains were analyzed by immunosequencing. As for the original processing: TCRs in the repertoires were compared against a reference library of SARS-CoV-2-specific TCRs that had been generated with the MIRA antigen-specificity platform. Breadth was defined as the fraction of unique TCRs that were SARS-CoV-2-associated, and depth was defined as the fraction of total T cells that were SARS-CoV-2-associated. Each spike-specific TCR was assigned to its reactive spike region and to a CD4 or CD8 class using the MIRA data. Log10-transformed breadth and depth values were compared by one-way ANOVA with Sidak's multiple comparisons tests. Held by TCRdb, this immuneACCESS table contains in-frame sequences only and omits some clones. Under half of the omission traces to an unresolved V gene where checked; the cause of the rest is unknown. V, J and clone size are taken as reported in that table, and D and trimming were inferred from the DNA itself. The sample contains about 84,000 clones, roughly 84% of them found a single time. The ten most abundant clones make up around 5.4% of the sample.

The sample's time point label, in plain terms: about 28 days (+/-7) after the second vaccine dose. AZD1222 recipients given second doses at about 4 weeks or at about 12 weeks were pooled, since spike-specific TCR depth and breadth were not found to differ between the two schedules. Samples from vaccinated people were obtained from the UK trials COV001 and COV002, which included a single-blind randomized controlled phase 2/3 trial of AZD1222 (ChAdOx1 nCoV-19) in healthy adults. Trial participant PBMC samples were collected at day 0 and day 28 after the second dose for TCRbeta chain sequencing. This sample stems from a study of T cell responses to AZD1222 COVID-19 vaccine (dated by TCRdb to about 2021). Turning to the overall study: A total of under 250 trial participants underwent TCR sequencing, of whom nearly 210 had received two doses of AZD1222 and 26 had received two doses of the MenACWY control vaccine. Trial participants were enrolled into age subgroups of 18-55, 56-69 and 70-plus years, which contained about 150, 28 and 57 TCR-sequenced participants, respectively. Paper-wide results and their limitations: The vaccine-associated CD4 TCRs covered the entire spike protein, and the dominant responses fell in regions 160-218 and 743-854. After two AZD1222 doses, spike-specific TCR breadth and depth were significantly higher than at day 0 and than in MenACWY recipients. In the small 56-69-year group, the increase in depth fell short of significance, most likely because of low power. Conclusions about previously exposed vaccinees are limited, since just a handful of AZD1222 recipients were seropositive for SARS-CoV-2 at baseline. Because no day 14 peak-response samples were available, repertoires were characterized only after the peak T cell response. Nearly half of unique spike-specific TCRs reportedly recognized epitopes outside regions mutated in the B.1.351 and B.1.1.7 variants. Participants were mostly white British and included more females than males, and it was suggested by the authors that clonal diversity may have been underestimated.

The chain employs TRBV18 and TRBJ1-2, and TRBD1 matches 8 of the central bases. The TCR was taken from an adult who received the AZD1222 COVID-19 vaccine. The starting material was peripheral blood, obtained 28 days after the second AZD1222 dose. The CDR3 region: CASSKTGANYGYTF. The DNA reads as follows: TGTGCCAGCTCCAAGACAGGGGCTAACTATGGCTACACCTTC.